This record covers a single T cell receptor beta chain. Its antigen is unidentified. The data were obtained in a study of blood T cells in healthy people across ages. General study findings and limits: In the absence of known donor CMV status, changes in expanded clonotypes were possibly confounded. The recorded TCR beta diversity per million T cells decreased in a roughly linear manner with age.

A J-beta primer mix and a sample-barcoded 5' primer were used in a second PCR of about 7 to 11 cycles. Carrying 12 random nucleotides, a template-switch adaptor labeled each individual cDNA molecule. A minimum of 2.5 million CDR3-containing paired-end reads was obtained for each sample. TCRdb re-called the 5' RACE reads with MiXCR, one entry per CDR3 protein. The sample lists some 670,000 distinct CDR3 sequences, 45% to 60% occurring once. This TCR derives from a woman at least 80 years old in good health. Sequences were obtained from blood.

The CDR3 here is CASSFDGSYNEQYF. CDR3 nucleotide sequence: TGCGCCAGCAGCTTCGACGGGAGCTACAATGAGCAGTACTTC. V is TRBV5-1 and J is TRBJ2-5, with D possibly TRBD2 on 6 matching bases. Trimming took 2 bases from V and 11 from J, leaving 19 bases between them. The CDR3 spans 14 residues. The germline V gene has CDR1 SGHRS and CDR2 YFSETQ.